This T cell receptor (beta chain) stems from a study of cytomegalovirus exposure and HLA in healthy donors. Both 60 Vbeta primers and 13 Jbeta primers went into the PCR. Original processing notes: A later analysis counted 70 million to 85 million unique TCR beta chains, some 12 million shared. Profiling relied on immunoSEQ multiplex PCR, and the TCRdb table lists in-frame clones only, not all of them. V and J calls and clone size are those listed in that table; D and trimming were worked out from the DNA. The table includes about 160,000 clones, around four fifths detected once. Note on this clone: Antigen unknown.

Findings and limits, study-wide: Within a later analysis, the majority of CMV-associated TCR beta chains appeared HLA-restricted. It was taken for granted in presence/absence analyses that sequencing depth across donors was roughly uniform. It is likely that the observed cluster of highly shared sequence variants was a sequencing artifact.

Germline CDR1 is SNHLY and CDR2 is FYNNEI. The CDR3 covers 13 residues. The junction had 4 bases not matched to a gene; V was cut back by 10 bases and J by 1 base. Sequencing used PBMCs. This receptor was obtained from a man aged 18 to 30 in good health and CMV-seropositive. This chain connects TRBV2 to TRBJ2-3; 8 bases line up with TRBD1. CDR3 in amino acids: CATPGQGTDTQYF. The DNA of the CDR3 is TGTGCCACCCCGGGACAGGGCACAGATACGCAGTATTTT.